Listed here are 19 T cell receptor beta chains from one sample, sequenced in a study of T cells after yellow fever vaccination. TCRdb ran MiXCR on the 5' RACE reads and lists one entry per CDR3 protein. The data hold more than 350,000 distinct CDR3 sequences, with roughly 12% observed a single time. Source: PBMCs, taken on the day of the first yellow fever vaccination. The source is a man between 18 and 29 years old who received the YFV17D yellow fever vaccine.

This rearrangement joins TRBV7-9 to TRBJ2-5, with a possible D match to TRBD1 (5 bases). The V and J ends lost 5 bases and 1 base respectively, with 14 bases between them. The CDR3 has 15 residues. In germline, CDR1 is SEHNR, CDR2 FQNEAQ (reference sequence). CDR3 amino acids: CASSQDTTFQETQYF. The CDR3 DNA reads TGTGCCAGCAGCCAGGACACCACTTTCCAAGAGACCCAGTACTTC. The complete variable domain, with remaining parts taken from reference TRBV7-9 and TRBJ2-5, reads DTGVSQNPRHKITKRGQNVTFRCDPISEHNRLYWYRQTLGQGPEFLTYFQNEAQLEKSRLLSDRFSAERPKGSFSTLEIQRTEQGDSAMYLCASSQDTTFQETQYFGPGTRLLVL.

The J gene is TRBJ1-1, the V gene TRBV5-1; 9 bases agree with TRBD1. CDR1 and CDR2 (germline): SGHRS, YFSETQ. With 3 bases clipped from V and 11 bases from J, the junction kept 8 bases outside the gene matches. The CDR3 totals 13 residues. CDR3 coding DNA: TGCGCCAGCAGCTCTTATACAGGGGGCGACGCTTTCTTT. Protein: CASSSYTGGDAFF.

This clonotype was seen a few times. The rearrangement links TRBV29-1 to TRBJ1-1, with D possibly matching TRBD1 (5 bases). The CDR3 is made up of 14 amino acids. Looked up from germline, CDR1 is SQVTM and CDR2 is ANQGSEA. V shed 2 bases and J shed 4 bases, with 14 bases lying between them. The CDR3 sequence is CSVEPSREVTEAFF. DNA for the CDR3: TGCAGCGTTGAACCTTCCAGGGAGGTCACTGAAGCTTTCTTT.

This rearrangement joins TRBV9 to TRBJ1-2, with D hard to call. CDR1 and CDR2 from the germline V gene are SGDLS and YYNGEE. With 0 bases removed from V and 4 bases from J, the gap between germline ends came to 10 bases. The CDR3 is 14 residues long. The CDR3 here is CASSVDLGAYGYTF. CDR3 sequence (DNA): TGTGCCAGCAGCGTAGACTTGGGCGCCTATGGCTACACCTTC.

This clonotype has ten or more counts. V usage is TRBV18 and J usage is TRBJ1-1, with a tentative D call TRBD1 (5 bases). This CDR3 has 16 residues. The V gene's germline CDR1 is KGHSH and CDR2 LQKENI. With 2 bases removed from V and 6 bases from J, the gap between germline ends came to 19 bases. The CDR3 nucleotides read TGTGCCAGCTCACCAGGGGCGAAAATGGGGGGTGCTGAAGCTTTCTTT. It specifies CASSPGAKMGGAEAFF.

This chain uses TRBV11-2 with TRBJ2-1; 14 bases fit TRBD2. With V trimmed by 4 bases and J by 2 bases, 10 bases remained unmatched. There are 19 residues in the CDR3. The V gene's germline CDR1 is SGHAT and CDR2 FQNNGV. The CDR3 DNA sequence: TGTGCCAGCAGCTCCCCACGGACTAGCGGGGGGCCCCCCTACAATGAGCAGTTCTTC. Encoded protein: CASSSPRTSGGPPYNEQFF.

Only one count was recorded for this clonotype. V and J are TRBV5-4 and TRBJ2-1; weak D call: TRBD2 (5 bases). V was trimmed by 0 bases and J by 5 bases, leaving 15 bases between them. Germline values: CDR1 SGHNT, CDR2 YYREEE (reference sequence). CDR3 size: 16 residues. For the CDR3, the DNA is TGTGCCAGCAGCTTGGTCGGTGGCGGGCTGAACAATGAGCAGTTCTTC. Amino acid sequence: CASSLVGGGLNNEQFF.

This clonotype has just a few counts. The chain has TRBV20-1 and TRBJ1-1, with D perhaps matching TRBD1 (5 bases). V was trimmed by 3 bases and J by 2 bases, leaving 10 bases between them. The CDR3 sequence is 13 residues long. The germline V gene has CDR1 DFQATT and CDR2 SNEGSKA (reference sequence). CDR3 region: CSARRDRNTEAFF. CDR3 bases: TGCAGTGCTAGGAGGGACCGAAACACTGAAGCTTTCTTT.

CDR3 nucleotides: TGTGCCAGCCATACCCGTTTCGCCGAGACCGGGGAGCTGTTTTTT. The encoded protein is CASHTRFAETGELFF. V usage is TRBV12-3 or TRBV12-4 and J usage is TRBJ2-2; D ambiguous. The CDR3 is 15 residues long. Trimming pared 8 bases from V and 5 bases from J, leaving 18 bases between.

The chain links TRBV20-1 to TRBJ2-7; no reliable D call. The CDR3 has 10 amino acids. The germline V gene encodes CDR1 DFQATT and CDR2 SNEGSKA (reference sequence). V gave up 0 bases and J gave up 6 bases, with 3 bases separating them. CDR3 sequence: CSARETEQYV. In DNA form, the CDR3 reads TGCAGTGCTAGAGAGACCGAGCAGTACGTC.

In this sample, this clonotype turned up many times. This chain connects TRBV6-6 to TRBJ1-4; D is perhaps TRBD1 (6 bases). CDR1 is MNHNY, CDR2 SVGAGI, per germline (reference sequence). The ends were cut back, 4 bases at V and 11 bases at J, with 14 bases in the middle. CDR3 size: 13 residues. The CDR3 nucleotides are TGTGCCAGCAGTTCGGGGGGCTCTTGGAAACTGTTTTTT. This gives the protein CASSSGGSWKLFF.

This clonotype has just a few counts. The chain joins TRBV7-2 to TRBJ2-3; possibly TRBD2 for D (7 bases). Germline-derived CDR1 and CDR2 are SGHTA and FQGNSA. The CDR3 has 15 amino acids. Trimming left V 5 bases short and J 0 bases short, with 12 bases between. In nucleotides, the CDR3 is TGTGCCAGCAGCCGAGGGGGGGCGAGCACAGATACGCAGTATTTT. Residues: CASSRGGASTDTQYF.

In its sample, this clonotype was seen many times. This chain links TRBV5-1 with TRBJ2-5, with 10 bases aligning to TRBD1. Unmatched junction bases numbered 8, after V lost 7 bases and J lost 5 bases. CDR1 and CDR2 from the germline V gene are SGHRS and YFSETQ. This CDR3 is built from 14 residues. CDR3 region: CASGTTGGGETQYF. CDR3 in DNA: TGCGCCAGCGGGACGACAGGGGGCGGCGAGACCCAGTACTTC.

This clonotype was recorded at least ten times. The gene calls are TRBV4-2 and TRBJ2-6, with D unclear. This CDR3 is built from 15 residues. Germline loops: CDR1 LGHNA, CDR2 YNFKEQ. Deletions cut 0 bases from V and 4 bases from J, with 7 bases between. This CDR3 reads CASSQDLLGANVLTF. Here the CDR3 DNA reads TGTGCCAGCAGCCAAGATCTACTGGGGGCCAACGTCCTGACTTTC.

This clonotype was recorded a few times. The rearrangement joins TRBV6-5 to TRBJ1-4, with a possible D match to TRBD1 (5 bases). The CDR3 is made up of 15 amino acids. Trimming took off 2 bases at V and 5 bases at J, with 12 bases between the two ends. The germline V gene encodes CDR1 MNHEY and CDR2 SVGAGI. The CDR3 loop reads CASSYRGSWNEKLFF. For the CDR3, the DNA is TGTGCCAGCAGTTACAGGGGCTCGTGGAATGAAAAACTGTTTTTT.

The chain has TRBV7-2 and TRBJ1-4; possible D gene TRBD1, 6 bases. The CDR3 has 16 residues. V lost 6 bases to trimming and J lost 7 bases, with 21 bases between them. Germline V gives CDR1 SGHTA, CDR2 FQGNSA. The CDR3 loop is CASSSHREWVGEKLFF. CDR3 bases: TGTGCCAGCAGTTCTCACAGGGAATGGGTGGGTGAAAAACTGTTTTTT.

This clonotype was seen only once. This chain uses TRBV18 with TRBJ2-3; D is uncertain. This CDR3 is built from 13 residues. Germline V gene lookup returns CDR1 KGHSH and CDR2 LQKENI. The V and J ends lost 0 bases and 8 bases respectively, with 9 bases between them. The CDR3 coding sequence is TGTGCCAGCTCACCACCGGGGATACTTACGCAGTATTTT. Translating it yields CASSPPGILTQYF.

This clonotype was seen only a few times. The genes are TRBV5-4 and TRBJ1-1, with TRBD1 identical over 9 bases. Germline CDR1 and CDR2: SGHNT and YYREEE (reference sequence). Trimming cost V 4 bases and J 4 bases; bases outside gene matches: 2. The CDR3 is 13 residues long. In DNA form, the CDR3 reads TGTGCCAGCAGCCCGGACAGGGGCACTGAAGCTTTCTTT. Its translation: CASSPDRGTEAFF.

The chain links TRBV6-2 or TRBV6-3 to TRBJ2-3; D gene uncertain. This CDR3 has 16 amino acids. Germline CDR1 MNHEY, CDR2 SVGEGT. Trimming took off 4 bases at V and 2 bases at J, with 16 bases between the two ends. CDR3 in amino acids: CASSLVSATYTDTQYF. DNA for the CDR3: TGTGCCAGCAGTTTGGTTTCAGCAACCTACACAGATACGCAGTATTTT.